This entry lists 22 T cell receptor beta chains sequenced from one sample in a study of shared clonotypes between healthy human individuals (TCRdb year 2020). Receptor libraries were prepared by the immunoSEQ multiplex PCR assay. Not all clones reach the TCRdb copy of this immuneACCESS table, which keeps in-frame sequences only. Checked studies attribute under half of the gap to unresolved V genes and leave the rest unexplained. In this sample the table shows 450,000 to 500,000 clones, approximately 81% of which occur a single time. Of the sample, about 12% falls within the top ten clones. The specimen was PBMCs. These receptors were taken from a woman in her thirties or forties in good health. Some clones in this sample may be carry-over from other donors' samples.

The chain uses TRBV28 and TRBJ1-2, with TRBD1 matching 7 bases. With V trimmed by 6 bases and J by 5 bases, 9 bases remained unmatched. CDR1 is MDHEN, CDR2 SYDVKM, per germline. The CDR3 has 14 amino acids. The CDR3 region is CASSSGTEHYGYTF. For the CDR3, the DNA is TGTGCCAGCAGCTCCGGGACAGAACATTATGGCTACACCTTC.

With regard to this clone: This likely reflects a read error, since a far larger clone is one base away. The chain uses TRBV7-2 and TRBJ2-4; TRBD1 might be the D (5 bases). This CDR3 is built from 13 residues. Germline CDR1 is SGHTA and CDR2 is FQGNSA. CDR3: CASRSTDKDIQYF. CDR3 coding DNA: TGTGCCAGCCGATCCACGGACAAAGACATTCAGTACTTC.

This clone turned up a few times. The V and J genes are TRBV7-9 and TRBJ2-1; D gene unclear. The CDR3 loop spans 14 amino acids. The germline CDR1 and CDR2 sequences are SEHNR and FQNEAQ (reference sequence). Between the trimmed V and J ends, which lost 0 bases and 10 bases, there was a span of 13 bases. The CDR3 here is CASSLAESTGEQFF. The CDR3 coding sequence is TGTGCCAGCAGCTTAGCCGAAAGTACGGGCGAGCAGTTCTTC.

Comments on this clone: Just one base apart from a much larger clone, this may be a read error. The same CDR3 can be traced to other DNA sequences in this sample. The chain employs TRBV10-3 and TRBJ1-6; no firm D call. CDR3 size: 13 residues. With 6 bases removed from V and 8 bases from J, the gap between germline ends came to 11 bases. Germline loops: CDR1 ENHRY, CDR2 SYGVKD. As DNA, the CDR3 is TGTGCCATCAGCGGTACAGACTATTCACCCCTCCACTTT. Its protein product is CAISGTDYSPLHF.

The chain uses TRBV27 and TRBJ1-5; no firm D call. Germline loops: CDR1 MNHEY, CDR2 SMNVEV (reference sequence). The CDR3 runs to 14 residues. V was trimmed by 5 bases and J by 6 bases, leaving 14 bases between them. The CDR3: CASSGGQGIQPQHF. The CDR3 region has the DNA TGTGCCAGCAGTGGTGGTCAAGGGATTCAGCCCCAGCATTTT.

For this clone: A far larger clone is a single base away, which makes a read error likely. The chain employs TRBV10-3 and TRBJ2-5; D possibly uses TRBD1 or TRBD2 (7 bases each). Trimming left V 6 bases short and J 5 bases short, with 13 bases between. CDR3 length equals 13 residues. Per germline, CDR1 ENHRY and CDR2 SYGVKD. This chain's CDR3 is CAIRAGGGETQYF. The DNA for the CDR3 is TGTGCCATCAGGGCAGGGGGGGGCGAGACCCAGTACTTC.

The rearrangement joins TRBV7-8 to TRBJ1-5; no clear D. Germline V gives CDR1 SGHVS, CDR2 FQNEAQ. V lost 4 bases and J 0 bases, leaving 13 bases between the germline ends. This CDR3 is 16 amino acids long. CDR3 region: CASSSEGVNSNQPQHF. CDR3 bases: TGTGCCAGCAGCTCCGAGGGAGTCAATAGCAATCAGCCCCAGCATTTT. Filled out from reference TRBV7-8 and TRBJ1-5, the complete variable domain reads GAGVSQSPRYKVAKRGQDVALRCDPISGHVSLFWYQQALGQGPEFLTYFQNEAQLDKSGLPSDRFFAERPEGSVSTLKIQRTQQEDSAVYLCASSSEGVNSNQPQHFGDGTRLSIL.

A remark on this clone: A far larger clone is one base from this, pointing to a likely read error. This sample includes further DNA sequences coding for the same CDR3. CDR3 nucleotide sequence: TGTGCCAGCAGCTTAGCGGTGAGAACAGGGGGACTTGGGTCCTACGAGCAGTACTTC. It encodes CASSLAVRTGGLGSYEQYF. This chain uses TRBV7-9 with TRBJ2-7, with 8 nucleotides matching TRBD1. V lost 0 bases to trimming and J lost 1 base; unmatched junction nucleotides: 14. The CDR3 loop spans 19 amino acids. Germline-derived CDR1 and CDR2 are SEHNR and FQNEAQ (reference sequence).

The chain recombines TRBV7-9 with TRBJ2-5; the D gene is possibly TRBD1 (5 bases). CDR1 is SEHNR and CDR2 is FQNEAQ in the germline V gene (reference sequence). V shed 0 bases and J shed 5 bases, with 10 bases lying between them. The CDR3 runs 14 residues. In DNA, the CDR3 is TGTGCCAGCAGCTTAGCTCAGGGCTTGGAGACCCAGTACTTC. Its translation: CASSLAQGLETQYF.

The chain couples TRBV18 to TRBJ1-5; 9 nucleotides line up with TRBD1. Germline trimming cut 3 bases from V and 7 bases from J; bases unmatched to any gene: 7. The CDR3 has 15 residues. Germline-derived CDR1 and CDR2 are KGHSH and LQKENI. The CDR3 is CASSPGQGGHQPQHF. The DNA of the CDR3 is TGTGCCAGCTCACCGGGACAGGGAGGCCACCAGCCCCAGCATTTT.

For this clone: Only one base separates this from a far larger clonotype, so it likely reflects a read error. Additional DNA sequences in this sample encode the identical CDR3. J is TRBJ1-5 and V is TRBV28; D gene ambiguous. CDR1 and CDR2 (germline): MDHEN, SYDVKM. CDR3 length: 14 amino acids. CDR3 residues: CASRLQLRWQPQHF. In DNA form, the CDR3 reads TGTGCTAGCAGACTGCAGCTCCGGTGGCAGCCCCAGCATTTT.

CDR3 coding DNA: TGTGCCAGCAGTGAAGTAAGCCGTGGGATCCACGAGCAGTACTTC. Encoded protein: CASSEVSRGIHEQYF. The rearrangement links TRBV2 to TRBJ2-7; D is undetermined. Germline V CDR1 and CDR2: SNHLY, FYNNEI. CDR3 length equals 15 residues. Deletions cut 1 base from V and 5 bases from J, with 15 bases between. The full variable domain, its missing parts supplied by reference TRBV2 and TRBJ2-7, is EPEVTQTPSHQVTQMGQEVILRCVPISNHLYFYWYRQILGQKVEFLVSFYNNEISEKSEIFDDQFSVERPDGSNFTLKIRSTKLEDSAMYFCASSEVSRGIHEQYFGPGTRLTVT.

As to this clone: A single base is all that separates this from a far larger clone, so a read error is likely. The V and J genes are TRBV7-9 and TRBJ2-1; no clear D. The CDR3 totals 10 residues. V shed 5 bases and J shed 5 bases, with 1 base lying between them. CDR1 and CDR2 from the germline V gene are SEHNR and FQNEAQ (reference sequence). The CDR3, as DNA: TGTGCCAGCAGCAACAATGAGCAGTTCTTC. This gives the protein CASSNNEQFF.

The V gene is TRBV2, the J gene TRBJ2-4, with TRBD2 matching 7 bases. Germline CDR1 reads SNHLY; CDR2 reads FYNNEI. V lost 5 bases and J lost 3; bases outside the gene matches: 13. The CDR3 covers 17 residues. In DNA form, the CDR3 reads TGTGCCAGCAGTCCCGGGACTATCCGAGGAGGCAAAAACATTCAGTACTTC. As protein: CASSPGTIRGGKNIQYF.

The CDR3 sequence: CAWTGVGGNTIYF. In DNA, the CDR3 is TGTGCCTGGACAGGGGTAGGCGGAAACACCATATATTTT. The chain has TRBV30 and TRBJ1-3, with a possible D match to TRBD1 (6 bases). This CDR3 is 13 amino acids long. The germline CDR1 and CDR2 sequences are GTSNPN and SVGIG (reference sequence). The V end lost 4 bases, the J end lost 4 bases, and 11 bases lay between the germline ends.

This sequence joins TRBV7-2 and TRBJ2-2, with a tentative D call TRBD1 (6 bases). This CDR3 has 14 residues. Germline V gene data show CDR1 as SGHTA and CDR2 as FQGNSA. V lost 6 bases to trimming and J lost 0 bases, with 8 bases between them. The CDR3 sequence: CASRGQSNTGELFF. Here the CDR3 DNA reads TGTGCCAGCAGAGGACAGTCGAACACCGGGGAGCTGTTTTTT. Full variable domain (rest looked up from reference TRBV7-2 and TRBJ2-2): GAGVSQSPSNKVTEKGKDVELRCDPISGHTALYWYRQSLGQGLEFLIYFQGNSAPDKSGLPSDRFSAERTGGSVSTLTIQRTQQEDSAVYLCASRGQSNTGELFFGEGSRLTVL.

J is TRBJ2-1 and V is TRBV7-8; 7 positions match TRBD2. With V trimmed by 3 bases and J by 8 bases, 13 bases remained unmatched. This CDR3 has 16 amino acids. Germline CDR1 is SGHVS and CDR2 is FQNEAQ. This chain's CDR3 is CASSLVAGEVSDEQFF. The CDR3 coding sequence is TGTGCCAGCAGCTTGGTGGCGGGAGAGGTAAGCGATGAGCAGTTCTTC. Supplemented by reference TRBV7-8 and TRBJ2-1, the full variable domain reads GAGVSQSPRYKVAKRGQDVALRCDPISGHVSLFWYQQALGQGPEFLTYFQNEAQLDKSGLPSDRFFAERPEGSVSTLKIQRTQQEDSAVYLCASSLVAGEVSDEQFFGPGTRLTVL.

The chain has TRBV28 and TRBJ2-2; D not certain. The V end was cut by 6 bases, the J end by 7 bases, with 12 bases between. Germline V gives CDR1 MDHEN, CDR2 SYDVKM. The CDR3 contains 13 residues. CDR3 in DNA: TGTGCCAGCAGCTCCCCCTCGGGCGGGGAGCTGTTTTTT. Amino acid sequence: CASSSPSGGELFF.

V and J are TRBV9 and TRBJ1-5, with a possible D match to TRBD1 (5 bases). V was cut by 2 bases and J by 3 bases, with 9 bases left in between. Germline CDR1 reads SGDLS; CDR2 reads YYNGEE. The CDR3 is 14 residues long. CDR3: CASSVWGDNQPQHF. The CDR3 DNA sequence: TGTGCCAGCAGCGTCTGGGGGGACAATCAGCCCCAGCATTTT.

DNA for the CDR3: TGTGCCAGCAGAAAACAGGGGGCAGACTACAATGAGCAGTTCTTC. Translating gives CASRKQGADYNEQFF. The chain links TRBV28 to TRBJ2-1; 9 positions agree with TRBD1. J lost 3 bases, V lost 6 bases, and 6 bases had no gene match. Germline CDR1 and CDR2: MDHEN and SYDVKM. This CDR3 comprises 15 residues.

The chain couples TRBV7-2 to TRBJ2-7, with 7 bases matching TRBD1. The trim removed 4 bases at V and 1 base at J, leaving 7 bases unmatched. This CDR3 has 15 amino acids. From germline, CDR1 is SGHTA and CDR2 FQGNSA. This CDR3 is CASSSGPGQSYEQYF. As DNA, the CDR3 is TGTGCCAGCAGCTCCGGGCCGGGACAGTCCTACGAGCAGTACTTC.

This clone appeared a single time. The chain carries TRBV5-4 and TRBJ2-7; no reliable D call. This CDR3 comprises 15 residues. V was cut by 1 base and J by 5 bases, with 16 bases left in between. Per germline, CDR1 SGHNT and CDR2 YYREEE (reference sequence). DNA of the CDR3: TGTGCCAGCAGCTTGAACCTGGGATCCCACGACGAGCAGTACTTC. Protein: CASSLNLGSHDEQYF.